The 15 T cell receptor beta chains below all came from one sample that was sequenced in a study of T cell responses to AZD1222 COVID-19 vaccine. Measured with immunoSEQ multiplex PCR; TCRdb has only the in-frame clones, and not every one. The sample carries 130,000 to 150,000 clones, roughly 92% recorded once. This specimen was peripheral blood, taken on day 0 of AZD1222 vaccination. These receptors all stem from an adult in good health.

CDR3 bases: TGTGCCACTAAGGCCAGCGAGCAGTACTTC. Its protein is CATKASEQYF. This chain uses TRBV19 with TRBJ2-7; D is unclear. Germline-derived CDR1 and CDR2 are LNHDA and SQIVND (reference sequence). V was cut by 10 bases and J by 6 bases, with 10 bases left in between. This CDR3 has 10 amino acids.

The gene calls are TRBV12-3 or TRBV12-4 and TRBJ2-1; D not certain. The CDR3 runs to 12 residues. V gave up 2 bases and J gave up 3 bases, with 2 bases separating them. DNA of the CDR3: TGTGCCAGCAGTTTATTCTACAATGAGCAGTTCTTC. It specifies CASSLFYNEQFF.

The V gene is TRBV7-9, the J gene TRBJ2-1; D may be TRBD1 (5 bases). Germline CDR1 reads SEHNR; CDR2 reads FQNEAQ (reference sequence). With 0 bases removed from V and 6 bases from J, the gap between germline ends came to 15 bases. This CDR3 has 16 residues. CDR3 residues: CASSLARQNPANEQFF. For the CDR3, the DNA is TGTGCCAGCAGCTTAGCGAGACAGAACCCTGCCAATGAGCAGTTCTTC. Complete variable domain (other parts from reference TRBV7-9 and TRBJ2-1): DTGVSQNPRHKITKRGQNVTFRCDPISEHNRLYWYRQTLGQGPEFLTYFQNEAQLEKSRLLSDRFSAERPKGSFSTLEIQRTEQGDSAMYLCASSLARQNPANEQFFGPGTRLTVL.

Here the CDR3 DNA reads TGTGCCAGCTCCCCGGAGAGGGGCAGGACGACTGAAGCTTTCTTT. This gives the protein CASSPERGRTTEAFF. This chain links TRBV18 with TRBJ1-1, with a tentative D call TRBD1 (5 bases). The CDR3 is 15 residues long. Trimming shortened V by 6 bases and J by 5 bases, and 19 bases separated the two germline ends. Per the germline V gene, CDR1 is KGHSH and CDR2 is LQKENI.

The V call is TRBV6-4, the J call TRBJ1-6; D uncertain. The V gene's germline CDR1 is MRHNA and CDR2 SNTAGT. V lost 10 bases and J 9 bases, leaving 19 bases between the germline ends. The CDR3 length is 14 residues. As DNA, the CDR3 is TGTGCCAACCGGGTCAGACCACATATTTCACCCCTCCACTTT. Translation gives CANRVRPHISPLHF.

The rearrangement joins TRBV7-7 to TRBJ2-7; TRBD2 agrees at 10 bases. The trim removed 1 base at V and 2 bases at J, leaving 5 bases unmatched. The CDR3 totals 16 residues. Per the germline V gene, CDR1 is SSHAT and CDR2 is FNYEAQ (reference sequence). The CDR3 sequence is CASSLGSSGSTYEQYF. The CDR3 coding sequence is TGTGCCAGCAGCTTAGGATCTAGCGGGAGTACCTACGAGCAGTACTTC.

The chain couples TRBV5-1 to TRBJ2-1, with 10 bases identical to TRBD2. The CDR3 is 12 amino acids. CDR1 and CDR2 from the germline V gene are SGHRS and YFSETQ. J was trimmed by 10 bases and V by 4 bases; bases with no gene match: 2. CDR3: CASSLAGDEQFF. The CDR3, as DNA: TGCGCCAGCAGCCTAGCGGGAGACGAGCAGTTCTTC.

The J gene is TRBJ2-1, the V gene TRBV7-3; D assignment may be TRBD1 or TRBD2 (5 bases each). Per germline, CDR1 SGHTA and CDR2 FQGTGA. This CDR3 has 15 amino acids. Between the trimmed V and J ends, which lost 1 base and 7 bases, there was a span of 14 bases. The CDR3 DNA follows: TGTGCCAGCAGCTTAAAGGGGACCCCGCCTAATGAGCAGTTCTTC. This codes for CASSLKGTPPNEQFF.

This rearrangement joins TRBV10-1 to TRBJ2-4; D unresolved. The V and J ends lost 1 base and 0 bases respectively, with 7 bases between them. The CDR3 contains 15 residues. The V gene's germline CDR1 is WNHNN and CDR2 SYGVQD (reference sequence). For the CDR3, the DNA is TGCGCCAGCAGTGAGTTTAAGGGAGCCAAAAACATTCAGTACTTC. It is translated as CASSEFKGAKNIQYF.

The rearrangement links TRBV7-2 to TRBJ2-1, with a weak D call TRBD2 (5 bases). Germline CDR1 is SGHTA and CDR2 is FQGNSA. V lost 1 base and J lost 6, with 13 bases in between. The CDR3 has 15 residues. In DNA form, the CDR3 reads TGTGCCAGCAGCTTAGAGAGGACTCCCGCCAATGAGCAGTTCTTC. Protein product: CASSLERTPANEQFF.

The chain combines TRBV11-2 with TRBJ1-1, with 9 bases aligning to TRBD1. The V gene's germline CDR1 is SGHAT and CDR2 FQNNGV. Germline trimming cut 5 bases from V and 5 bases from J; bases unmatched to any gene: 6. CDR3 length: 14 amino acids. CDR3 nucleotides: TGTGCCAGCAGCGCCTTGACAGGGGGTACTGAAGCTTTCTTT. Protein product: CASSALTGGTEAFF.

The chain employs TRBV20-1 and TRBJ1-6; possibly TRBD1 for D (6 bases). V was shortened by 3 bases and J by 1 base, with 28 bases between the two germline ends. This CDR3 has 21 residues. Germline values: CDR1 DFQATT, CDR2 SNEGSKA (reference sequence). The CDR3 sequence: CSASYSAIQGLRRSYNSPLHF. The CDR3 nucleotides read TGCAGTGCTAGTTATTCGGCCATACAGGGTCTTAGGCGGTCCTATAATTCACCCCTCCACTTT.

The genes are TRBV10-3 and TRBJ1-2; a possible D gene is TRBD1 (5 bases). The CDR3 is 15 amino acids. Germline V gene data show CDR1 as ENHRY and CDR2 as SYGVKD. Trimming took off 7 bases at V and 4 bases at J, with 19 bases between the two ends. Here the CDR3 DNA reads TGTGCCATCAACCCGGTAGGGGACGACTTCTATGGCTACACCTTC. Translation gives CAINPVGDDFYGYTF.

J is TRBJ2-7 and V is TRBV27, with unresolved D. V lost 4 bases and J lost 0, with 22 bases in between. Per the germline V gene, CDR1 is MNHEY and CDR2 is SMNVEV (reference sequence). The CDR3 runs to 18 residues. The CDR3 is CASSSVIRADLVSYEQYF. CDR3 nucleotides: TGTGCCAGCAGTTCGGTTATACGAGCCGACCTAGTCTCCTACGAGCAGTACTTC.

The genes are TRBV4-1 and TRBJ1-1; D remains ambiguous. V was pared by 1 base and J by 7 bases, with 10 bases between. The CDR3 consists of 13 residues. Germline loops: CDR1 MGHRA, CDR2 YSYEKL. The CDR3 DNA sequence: TGCGCCAGCAGCCAAGTCGGGCGGAATGAAGCTTTCTTT. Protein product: CASSQVGRNEAFF.